The 3 T cell receptor beta chains below all came from one sample that was sequenced in a study of graft-versus-host responses after intestinal transplantation. Clones were sequenced by immunoSEQ multiplex PCR, and TCRdb holds only the in-frame ones, with some missing. The table includes about 97,000 clones, 90% detected once. The source was PBMCs, collected roughly 450 days after intestinal transplant. The receptors here all came from a human patient who received an intestinal transplant, so some T cells may come from the graft donor.

V and J are TRBV4-1 and TRBJ1-6; 8 positions agree with TRBD1. Germline V gene sequence: CDR1 MGHRA, CDR2 YSYEKL. This CDR3 has 14 residues. The J segment lost 10 bases and the V segment lost 0 bases, leaving 2 bases of the junction unmatched. The CDR3 DNA is TGCGCCAGCAGCCAAGATCGGACAGGGTCACCCCTCCACTTT. Encoded protein: CASSQDRTGSPLHF.

The V and J genes are TRBV4-1 and TRBJ1-5, with TRBD1 matching 7 bases. CDR1 MGHRA and CDR2 YSYEKL come from the germline V gene. V shed 3 bases, J shed 7 bases, and the junction held 6 bases outside the gene matches. This CDR3 region has 14 residues. CDR3 DNA sequence: TGCGCCAGCAGCCATGAGGGGGCAGGACAGCCCCAGCATTTT. This encodes CASSHEGAGQPQHF.

The rearrangement joins TRBV4-1 to TRBJ2-1; a possible D gene is TRBD2 (6 bases). The CDR3 sequence is 16 residues long. V was pared by 4 bases and J by 2 bases, with 15 bases between. The germline CDR1 and CDR2 sequences are MGHRA and YSYEKL. CDR3 in DNA: TGCGCCAGCAGCCCCCGGGCGGGGCCGCCCTACAATGAGCAGTTCTTC. Its protein is CASSPRAGPPYNEQFF.